Listed below are T cell receptor beta chains from one sample, sequenced in a study of blood T cells in healthy people across ages. TCRdb passed the 5' RACE reads through MiXCR, listing each CDR3 protein once. The sample lists 750,000 or so distinct CDR3 sequences; more than 20% were seen once. The same data also went into a second study, on T cells of mothers and their children.

What was sequenced was blood. The receptors come from a boy aged 5-17 years in good health. CDR3s include the opening cysteine and the closing phenylalanine or tryptophan. Each record gives: clone size, D gene, V gene, J gene, CDR3 DNA, CDR3 protein. A D gene is named only where the DNA matches it firmly. The size of a clone is reported for some rows only, either as once, few or many, or as a class for expanded clones.

-	-	TRBV29-1	TRBJ2-3	TGCAGCGTTGAAGGGGCAGGGTGGGCAGATACGCAGTATTTT	CSVEGAGWADTQYF
few	-	TRBV4-3	TRBJ1-6	TGCGCCAGCAGCCAAGACCCTAGCTCCTATAATTCACCCCTCCACTTT	CASSQDPSSYNSPLHF
few	-	TRBV19	TRBJ1-1	TGTGCCAGCAACTCAGGGAACACTGAAGCTTTCTTT	CASNSGNTEAFF
few	-	TRBV7-3	TRBJ2-5	TGTGCCAGCAGCCCGGACAGCCACCAAGAGACCCAGTACTTC	CASSPDSHQETQYF
few	-	TRBV9	TRBJ2-1	TGTGCCAGCAGCGGAGGCGGGACCCTGTTGAATGAGCAGTTCTTC	CASSGGGTLLNEQFF
few	TRBD1	TRBV13	TRBJ1-1	TGTGCCAGCAGCCCGAGGCCAGGGGGAGACGAAGCTTTCTTT	CASSPRPGGDEAFF
few	-	TRBV7-9	TRBJ1-3	TGTGCCAGCAGCCAACTAACAGCTGGAAACACCATATATTTT	CASSQLTAGNTIYF
-	-	TRBV6-2/TRBV6-3	TRBJ2-4	TGTGCCAGCAGTTACCCCGGTACCCAAAACATTCAGTACTTC	CASSYPGTQNIQYF
-	TRBD2	TRBV5-1	TRBJ2-2	TGCGCCAGCAGCGTTACCCCGGGACTAGCGGCCGGGGAGCTGTTTTTT	CASSVTPGLAAGELFF
-	-	TRBV7-3	TRBJ2-3	TGTGCCACAGGGAAGGACACAGATACGCAGTATTTT	CATGKDTDTQYF
-	-	TRBV5-1	TRBJ2-5	TGCGCCAGCACCTCGGACTACGGAATACAAGAGACCCAGTACTTC	CASTSDYGIQETQYF
-	TRBD2	TRBV3-1	TRBJ2-5	TGTGCCAGCAGCCTTAGCGGGAGCGGAGAGACCCAGTACTTC	CASSLSGSGETQYF